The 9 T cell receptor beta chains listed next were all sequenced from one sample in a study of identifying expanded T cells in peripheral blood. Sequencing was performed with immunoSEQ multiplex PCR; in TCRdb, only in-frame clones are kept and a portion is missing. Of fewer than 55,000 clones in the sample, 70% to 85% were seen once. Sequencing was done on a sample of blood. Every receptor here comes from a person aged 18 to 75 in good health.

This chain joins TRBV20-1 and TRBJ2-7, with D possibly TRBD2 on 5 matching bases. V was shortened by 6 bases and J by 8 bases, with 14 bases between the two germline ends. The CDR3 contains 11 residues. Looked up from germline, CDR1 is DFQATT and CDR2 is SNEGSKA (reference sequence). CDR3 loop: CSADTGLQQYF. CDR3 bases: TGCAGTGCAGACACCGGACTGCAGCAGTACTTC.

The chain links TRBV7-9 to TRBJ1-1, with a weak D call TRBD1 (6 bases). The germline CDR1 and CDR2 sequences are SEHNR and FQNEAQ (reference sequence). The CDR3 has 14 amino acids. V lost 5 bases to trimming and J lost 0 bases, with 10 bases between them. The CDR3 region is CASSQRQVNTEAFF. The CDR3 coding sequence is TGTGCCAGCAGCCAGAGACAGGTGAACACTGAAGCTTTCTTT.

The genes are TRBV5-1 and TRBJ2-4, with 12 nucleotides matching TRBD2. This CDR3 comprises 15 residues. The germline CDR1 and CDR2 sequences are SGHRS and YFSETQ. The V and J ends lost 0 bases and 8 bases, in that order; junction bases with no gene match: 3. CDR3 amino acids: CASSLGTSGEDIQYF. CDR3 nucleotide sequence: TGCGCCAGCAGCTTGGGGACTAGCGGGGAAGACATTCAGTACTTC.

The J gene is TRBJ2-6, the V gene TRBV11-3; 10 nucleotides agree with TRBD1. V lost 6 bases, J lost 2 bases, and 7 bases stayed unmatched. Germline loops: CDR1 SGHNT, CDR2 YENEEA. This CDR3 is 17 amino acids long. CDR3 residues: CASRKGTGDPGANVLTF. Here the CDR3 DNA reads TGTGCCAGCAGGAAAGGGACAGGGGATCCTGGGGCCAACGTCCTGACTTTC. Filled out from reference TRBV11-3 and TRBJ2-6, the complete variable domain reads EAGVVQSPRYKIIEKKQPVAFWCNPISGHNTLYWYLQNLGQGPELLIRYENEEAVDDSQLPKDRFSAERLKGVDSTLKIQPAELGDSAVYLCASRKGTGDPGANVLTFGAGSRLTVL.

CDR3 sequence: CASSEARANYGYTF. CDR3 nucleotides: TGTGCCAGCAGCGAGGCCAGGGCTAACTATGGCTACACCTTC. The chain links TRBV13 to TRBJ1-2; D is perhaps TRBD1 (5 bases). Trimming removed 5 bases from V and 0 bases from J, with 10 bases in between. Looked up from germline, CDR1 is PRHDT and CDR2 is FYEKMQ (reference sequence). The CDR3 is 14 amino acids. Full variable domain (outside the CDR3, taken from reference TRBV13 and TRBJ1-2): AAGVIQSPRHLIKEKRETATLKCYPIPRHDTVYWYQQGPGQDPQFLISFYEKMQSDKGSIPDRFSAQQFSDYHSELNMSSLELGDSALYFCASSEARANYGYTFGSGTRLTVV.

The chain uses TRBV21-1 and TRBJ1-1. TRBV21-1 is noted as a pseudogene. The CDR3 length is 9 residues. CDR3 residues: CARETEAFF. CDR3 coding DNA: TGTGCCAGGGAAACTGAAGCTTTCTTT.

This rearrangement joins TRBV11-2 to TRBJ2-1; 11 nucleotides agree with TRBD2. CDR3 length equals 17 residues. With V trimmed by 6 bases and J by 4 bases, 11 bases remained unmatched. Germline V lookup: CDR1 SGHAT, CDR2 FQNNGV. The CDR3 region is CASSSTLAGAVYNEQFF. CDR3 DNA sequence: TGTGCCAGCAGTTCTACACTAGCGGGAGCGGTTTACAATGAGCAGTTCTTC.

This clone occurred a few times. The CDR3 is CASSLGQGGDTQYF. As DNA, the CDR3 is TGCGCCAGCAGCCTCGGACAGGGAGGAGATACGCAGTATTTT. This chain links TRBV5-1 with TRBJ2-3; TRBD1 matches 8 bases. This CDR3 has 14 amino acids. In germline, CDR1 is SGHRS, CDR2 YFSETQ. Trimming cost V 4 bases and J 5 bases; bases outside gene matches: 6. Supplemented by reference TRBV5-1 and TRBJ2-3, the full variable domain reads KAGVTQTPRYLIKTRGQQVTLSCSPISGHRSVSWYQQTPGQGLQFLFEYFSETQRNKGNFPGRFSGRQFSNSRSEMNVSTLELGDSALYLCASSLGQGGDTQYFGPGTRLTVL.

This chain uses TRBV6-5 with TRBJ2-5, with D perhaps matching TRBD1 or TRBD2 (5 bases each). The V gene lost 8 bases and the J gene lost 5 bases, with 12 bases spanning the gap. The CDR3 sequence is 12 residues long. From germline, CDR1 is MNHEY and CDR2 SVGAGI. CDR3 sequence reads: CASGTPRETQYF. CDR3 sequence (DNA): TGTGCCAGCGGGACCCCTCGGGAGACCCAGTACTTC.